This TCR beta chain emerged from a study of blood T cell repertoires in COVID-19. This clone has only a few counts. Per germline, CDR1 LNHDA and CDR2 SQIVND (reference sequence). The CDR3 runs 13 residues. V shed 7 bases, J shed 6 bases, and the junction held 6 bases outside the gene matches. This table comes from immunoSEQ multiplex PCR, and its TCRdb copy is limited to in-frame clones, with some not included. The sample holds 200,000 or so clones, around 90% seen once. V usage is TRBV19 and J usage is TRBJ2-1; 7 bases map to TRBD1. Source material: PBMCs or T cells enriched from blood (not recorded which). The sequence came from a woman between 18 and 29 years old who had recovered from COVID-19. Here the CDR3 DNA reads TGTGCCAGTACGACAGGGACGCTCAATGAGCAGTTCTTC. Protein product: CASTTGTLNEQFF. Together with reference TRBV19 and TRBJ2-1, the CDR3 gives the full variable domain: DGGITQSPKYLFRKEGQNVTLSCEQNLNHDAMYWYRQDPGQGLRLIYYSQIVNDFQKGDIAEGYSVSREKKESFPLTVTSAQKNPTAFYLCASTTGTLNEQFFGPGTRLTVL.